What follows is one T cell receptor beta chain and its context. There is no known antigen for this receptor. A much larger clone differs by one base, so this may be a read error. This sample stems from a study of molecular identifiers for immune sequencing clone quantification listed by TCRdb under 2018. A note on the overall study: For a replicate experiment, RNA from around 20,000 or 99,000 naive CD8 T cells was divided into five aliquots, of which four were sequenced. This methods study benchmarked molecular-identifier clustering-based TCR repertoire sequencing (MIDCIRS) and TCR RNA copy counting, using CD8 T cells to do so.

General findings and caveats noted by the study authors: When barcode sub-clustering was left out, chimeric consensus sequences inflated TCR diversity, with chimeras reaching as high as 47%. A single cell's worth of spiked-in Jurkat TCR RNA was reported detectable even among one million naive CD8 T cells. Naive libraries contained spiked-in Jurkat TCR RNA (roughly 10 copies' worth), which is not part of the donor repertoire. About three recovered TCR RNA copies per cell were obtained by modeling, versus approximately 10 by digital PCR, implying a capture efficiency of 25% to 30%. Clones above 20 RNA copies held over 97% of molecules in CMV-specific effector cells but under 1% in naive cells. Highly expanded clone sizes could be underestimated if identical TCR molecules share a barcode.

Libraries of naive CD8 T cells were built from anywhere between roughly 17,000 and 1,000,000 sorted cells, with 10%, 30% or 50% of the purified RNA used. Naive CD8 T cells were FACS-sorted as CD8+CD4-CCR7+CD45RA+ on a BD FACSAria II into RLT Plus buffer. Under 11 TCR copies' worth of Jurkat RNA were spiked into about 20,000-1,000,000 naive CD8 T cell samples to test detection sensitivity. Enrichment of CD8 T cells was performed with RosetteSep CD8+ T Cell Enrichment Cocktail and Ficoll-Paque, after which ACK red cell lysis was carried out. In the germline V gene, CDR1 corresponds to SQVTM and CDR2 to ANQGSEA. From its cysteine to its phenylalanine, the CDR3 spans 12 amino acids. The CDR3 DNA has 36 bases and is translated from base 1. V gives up 1 base and J gives up 12 bases, and the segment between their germline ends measures 15 bases. The library was obtained by PCR. The run used an Illumina HiSeq 4000. Bulk TCR libraries were prepared as previously described, using TCR primers listed in Table S5. Total RNA was purified with the Qiagen AllPrep DNA/RNA kit. Reads from multiple sequencing runs of the same library were pooled before analysis. Per the source publication's procedure: Only reads with exact TCR constant sequence were kept, trimmed to 150 nt, and grouped by their 12-nt molecular barcodes. Within each barcode group, reads were sub-clustered at a 15% Levenshtein threshold, and quality-weighted consensus sequences were built per RNA molecule. Non-functional sequences were filtered out, along with any lower-count sequence sitting one edit away from another sequence. On the basis of fitting two negative binomial distributions, barcode sub-clusters with fewer than 20% of the maximum read count were discarded. TCRdb reworked the public reads: Q25 trimming with fastp, MiXCR clone assembly, productive beta chains retained. Every CDR3 protein is listed once, alongside the most common genes and DNA of its rows. TCRdb's processing, not the authors' own work, is the source of the V and J calls. The sample table holds 250,000 to 350,000 distinct CDR3 sequences, of which roughly 23% were seen once. The ten largest account for about 0.79% of the sample.

The chain couples TRBV29-1 to TRBJ1-2, with the D gene not confidently named. The source of this sequence is a human donor in good health. Some libraries in this study had Jurkat cell RNA spiked in. What was sequenced was naive CD8+ T cells from blood, with Jurkat cell RNA spiked in. The cell subset or site label for this specimen denotes: FACS-sorted CD8+CD4-CCR7+CD45RA+ naive T cells. The DNA sequence reads TGCAGCGTTGAAGGTGGAAAAGAGGGCCACACCTTC. This encodes CSVEGGKEGHTF.